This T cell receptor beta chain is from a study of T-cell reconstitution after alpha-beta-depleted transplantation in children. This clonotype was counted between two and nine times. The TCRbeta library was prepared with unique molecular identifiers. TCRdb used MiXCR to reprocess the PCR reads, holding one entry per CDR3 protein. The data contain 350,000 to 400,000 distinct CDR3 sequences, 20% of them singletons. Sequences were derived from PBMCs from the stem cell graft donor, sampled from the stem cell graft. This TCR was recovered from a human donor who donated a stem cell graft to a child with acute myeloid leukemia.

This CDR3 reads CASSVLANTEAFF. The CDR3, as DNA: TGTGCCAGCAGTGTTCTGGCGAACACTGAAGCTTTCTTT. V usage is TRBV2 and J usage is TRBJ1-1; no definite D call. Germline CDR1 is SNHLY and CDR2 is FYNNEI. This CDR3 has 13 residues. Between the trimmed V and J ends, which lost 4 bases and 1 base, there was a span of 7 bases.